The 13 T cell receptor beta chains listed next were all sequenced from one sample in a study of control samples from healthy donors and cancer patients. Here immunoSEQ multiplex PCR was the method, and the copy in TCRdb shows in-frame clones only, minus some. The sample includes about 150,000 clones, around 94% seen only once; the top ten take around 1.3%. The specimen was blood. These TCRs come from a woman younger than 35 in good health.

The rearrangement links TRBV18 to TRBJ2-3; TRBD2 aligns across 8 bases. Germline CDR1 reads KGHSH; CDR2 reads LQKENI. The CDR3 consists of 17 residues. V was clipped by 4 bases and J by 0 bases; unmatched bases: 9. This CDR3 is CASSRQAGVPSTDTQYF. Here the CDR3 DNA reads TGTGCCAGCTCACGACAAGCGGGGGTTCCCAGCACAGATACGCAGTATTTT.

V and J are TRBV7-6 and TRBJ2-2, with 8 nucleotides matching TRBD2. Trimming removed 1 base from V and 4 bases from J; junction bases left unmatched: 5. The CDR3 loop spans 16 amino acids. CDR1 and CDR2 (germline): SGHVS, FNYEAQ. In nucleotides, the CDR3 is TGTGCCAGCAGCTTAGGGCTAGCGGGTACCACCGGGGAGCTGTTTTTT. Its translation: CASSLGLAGTTGELFF.

The chain carries TRBV10-3 and TRBJ1-2; D is unclear. The V end was cut by 3 bases, the J end by 7 bases, with 12 bases between. In germline, CDR1 is ENHRY, CDR2 SYGVKD. CDR3 size: 13 residues. The CDR3 nucleotides read TGTGCCATCAGTGACAGCTCGTTGGCTGGCTACACCTTC. It translates to CAISDSSLAGYTF.

V and J are TRBV7-3 and TRBJ1-2; unclear D gene. CDR3 length: 13 amino acids. V was pared by 1 base and J by 1 base, with 4 bases between. The germline V gene encodes CDR1 SGHTA and CDR2 FQGTGA. Here the CDR3 reads CASSLSSNYGYTF. CDR3 bases: TGTGCCAGCAGCTTAAGCAGTAACTATGGCTACACCTTC.

This clone was seen just once. The chain has TRBV29-1 and TRBJ1-3; D gene ambiguous. The CDR3 extends over 13 amino acids. Germline CDR1 and CDR2: SQVTM and ANQGSEA. V shed 7 bases and J shed 4 bases, with 14 bases lying between them. The CDR3 DNA sequence: TGCAGCGCCTCGGCCTGGTCGGGAAACACCATATATTTT. The encoded protein is CSASAWSGNTIYF.

This clone was seen once. J is TRBJ1-1 and V is TRBV7-3; D uncertain. In germline, CDR1 is SGHTA, CDR2 FQGTGA. Trimming took off 0 bases at V and 2 bases at J, with 10 bases between the two ends. This CDR3 is 15 amino acids long. The CDR3 loop is CASSLTSFGNTEAFF. The DNA for the CDR3 is TGTGCCAGCAGCTTAACGAGTTTTGGAAACACTGAAGCTTTCTTT.

The chain carries TRBV7-9 and TRBJ2-1, with 11 bases that match TRBD2. The CDR3 has 16 amino acids. In germline, CDR1 is SEHNR, CDR2 FQNEAQ (reference sequence). The J segment lost 0 bases and the V segment lost 5 bases, leaving 3 bases of the junction unmatched. DNA for the CDR3: TGTGCCAGCAGCCCGACTAGCGGGATCTCCTACAATGAGCAGTTCTTC. It specifies CASSPTSGISYNEQFF.

The rearrangement joins TRBV25-1 to TRBJ1-4; TRBD1 might be the D (5 bases). This CDR3 spans 15 amino acids. Germline lookup yields CDR1 MGHDK and CDR2 SYGVNS. Between the trimmed V and J ends, which lost 5 bases and 6 bases, there was a span of 16 bases. In DNA, the CDR3 is TGTGCCAGCAGTTTATCCCTGGGGCCCGATGAAAAACTGTTTTTT. It translates to CASSLSLGPDEKLFF.

This sequence joins TRBV28 and TRBJ2-2, with D unclear. This CDR3 spans 15 amino acids. Per germline, CDR1 MDHEN and CDR2 SYDVKM. The V gene lost 4 bases and the J gene lost 4 bases, with 13 bases spanning the gap. The CDR3 nucleotides read TGTGCCAGCAGTTCGATCCATCTGGGCACCGGGGAGCTGTTTTTT. This gives the protein CASSSIHLGTGELFF.

The chain is built from TRBV19 and TRBJ1-5; a weak D match, TRBD1 (6 bases). CDR3 length: 17 residues. The V gene's germline CDR1 is LNHDA and CDR2 SQIVND (reference sequence). Trimming cost V 8 bases and J 1 base, with 21 bases left between them. Here the CDR3 reads CASGGFTGPESNQPQHF. CDR3 coding DNA: TGTGCCAGTGGAGGCTTTACAGGGCCCGAGAGCAATCAGCCCCAGCATTTT.

The V gene is TRBV6-5, the J gene TRBJ1-1, with 7 bases that match TRBD1. Germline values: CDR1 MNHEY, CDR2 SVGAGI. The J segment lost 0 bases and the V segment lost 6 bases, leaving 7 bases of the junction unmatched. This CDR3 is 15 amino acids long. In DNA form, the CDR3 reads TGTGCCAGCAGCAGACAGGGCACTATGAACACTGAAGCTTTCTTT. It encodes CASSRQGTMNTEAFF.

The chain uses TRBV5-1 and TRBJ1-6; possibly TRBD1 for D (5 bases). Trimming removed 2 bases at V and 6 bases at J, with 6 bases between. Germline V gene sequence: CDR1 SGHRS, CDR2 YFSETQ. The CDR3 is 13 residues long. The CDR3 sequence: CASSFGGNSPLHF. The DNA of the CDR3 is TGCGCCAGCAGCTTCGGGGGTAATTCACCCCTCCACTTT. The whole variable domain, remainder taken from reference TRBV5-1 and TRBJ1-6, is KAGVTQTPRYLIKTRGQQVTLSCSPISGHRSVSWYQQTPGQGLQFLFEYFSETQRNKGNFPGRFSGRQFSNSRSEMNVSTLELGDSALYLCASSFGGNSPLHFGNGTRLTVT.

The chain links TRBV19 to TRBJ1-1; TRBD1 aligns across 7 bases. This CDR3 spans 15 amino acids. With V trimmed by 2 bases and J by 2 bases, 5 bases remained unmatched. The germline V gene has CDR1 LNHDA and CDR2 SQIVND (reference sequence). CDR3 protein: CASSIQGEANTEAFF. DNA for the CDR3: TGTGCCAGTAGTATACAGGGGGAGGCTAACACTGAAGCTTTCTTT.